This T cell receptor (beta chain) originates from a study of human T cells and chemical hapten exposure. Germline CDR1 and CDR2: MNHEY and SVGEGT. This CDR3 contains 11 residues. V lost 8 bases and J lost 6, with 8 bases in between. The library attached unique molecular identifiers to individual cDNA molecules. Via MiXCR, TCRdb re-called the RACE reads, giving one row per CDR3 protein. The table records about 190,000 distinct CDR3 sequences, 24% of them present only once. As to time point: patch test 3, about 24 weeks after DPC sensitization. Documented treatment: therapeutic diphenylcyclopropenone sensitization with weekly scalp DPC. Donors, patients with alopecia ranging from 18 to 70 years old and judged suitable for DPC, provided samples.

The sample consisted of whole blood, taken in connection with sensitization to the hapten diphenylcyclopropenone (DPC). The TCR comes from a woman in her thirties or forties with alopecia areata. Some clones in this sample may be carry-over from other donors' samples. The V and J genes are TRBV6-2 or TRBV6-3 and TRBJ1-5; no reliable D call. The CDR3 here is CASGRRQPQHF. The CDR3 DNA sequence: TGTGCCAGCGGGCGCCGTCAGCCCCAGCATTTT.